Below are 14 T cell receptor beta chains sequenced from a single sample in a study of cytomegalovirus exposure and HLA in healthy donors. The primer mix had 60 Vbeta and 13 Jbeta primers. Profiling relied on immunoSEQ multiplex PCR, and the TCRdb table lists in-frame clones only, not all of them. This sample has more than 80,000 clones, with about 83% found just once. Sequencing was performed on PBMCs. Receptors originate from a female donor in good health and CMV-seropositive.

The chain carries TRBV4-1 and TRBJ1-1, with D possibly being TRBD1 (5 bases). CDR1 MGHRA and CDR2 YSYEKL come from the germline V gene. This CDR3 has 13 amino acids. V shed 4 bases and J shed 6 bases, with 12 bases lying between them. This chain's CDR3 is CASSRTVGPEAFF. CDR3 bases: TGCGCCAGCAGCCGTACCGTGGGGCCTGAAGCTTTCTTT.

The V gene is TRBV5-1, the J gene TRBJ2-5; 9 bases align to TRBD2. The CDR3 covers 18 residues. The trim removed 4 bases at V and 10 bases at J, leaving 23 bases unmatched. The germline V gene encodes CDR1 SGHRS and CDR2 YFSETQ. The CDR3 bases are TGCGCCAGCAGCCAACCTTGGCGGGGGGGGGTTCCGGAGAAGGACCAGTACTTC. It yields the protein CASSQPWRGGVPEKDQYF.

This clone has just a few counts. The DNA of the CDR3 is TGTGCCAGCAGTTACTCGGGGGCAGACCGCTACACCTTC. Protein: CASSYSGADRYTF. The rearrangement links TRBV6-6 to TRBJ1-2, with D possibly TRBD1 on 6 matching bases. The CDR3 has 13 residues. Looked up from germline, CDR1 is MNHNY and CDR2 is SVGAGI (reference sequence). V lost 0 bases, J lost 9 bases, and 11 bases lay in between.

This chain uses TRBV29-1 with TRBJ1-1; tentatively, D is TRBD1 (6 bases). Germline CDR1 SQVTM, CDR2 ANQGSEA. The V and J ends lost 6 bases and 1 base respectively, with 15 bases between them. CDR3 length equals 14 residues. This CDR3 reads CSVGDRFENTEAFF. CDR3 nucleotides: TGCAGCGTGGGAGACAGGTTTGAGAACACTGAAGCTTTCTTT.

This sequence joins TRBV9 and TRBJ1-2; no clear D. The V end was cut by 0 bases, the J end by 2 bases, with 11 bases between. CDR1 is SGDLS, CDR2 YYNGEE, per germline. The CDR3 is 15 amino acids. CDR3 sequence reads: CASSVGQFSNYGYTF. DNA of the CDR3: TGTGCCAGCAGCGTAGGCCAGTTCTCAAACTATGGCTACACCTTC.

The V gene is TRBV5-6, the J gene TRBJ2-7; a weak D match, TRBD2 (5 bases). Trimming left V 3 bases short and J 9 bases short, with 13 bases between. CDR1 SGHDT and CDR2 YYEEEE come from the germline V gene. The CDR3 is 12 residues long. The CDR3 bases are TGTGCCAGCAGCTCTGCGGGCGCAGTGCAGTACTTC. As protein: CASSSAGAVQYF. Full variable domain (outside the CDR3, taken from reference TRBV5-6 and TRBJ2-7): DAGVTQSPTHLIKTRGQQVTLRCSPKSGHDTVSWYQQALGQGPQFIFQYYEEEERQRGNFPDRFSGHQFPNYSSELNVNALLLGDSALYLCASSSAGAVQYFGPGTRLTVT.

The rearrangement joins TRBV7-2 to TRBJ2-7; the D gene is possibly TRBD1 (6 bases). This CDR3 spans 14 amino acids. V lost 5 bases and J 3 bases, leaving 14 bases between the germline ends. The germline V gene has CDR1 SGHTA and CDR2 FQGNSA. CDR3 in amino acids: CASSLARGLYEQYF. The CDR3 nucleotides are TGTGCCAGCAGCCTCGCCAGGGGCCTCTACGAGCAGTACTTC.

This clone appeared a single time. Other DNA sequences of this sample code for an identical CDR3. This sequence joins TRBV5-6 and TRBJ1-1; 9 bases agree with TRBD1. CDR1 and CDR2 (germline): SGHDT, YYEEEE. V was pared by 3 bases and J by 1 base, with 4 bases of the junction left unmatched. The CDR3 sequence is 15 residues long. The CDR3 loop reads CASSSGTGPNTEAFF. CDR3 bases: TGTGCCAGCAGCTCCGGGACAGGGCCGAACACTGAAGCTTTCTTT.

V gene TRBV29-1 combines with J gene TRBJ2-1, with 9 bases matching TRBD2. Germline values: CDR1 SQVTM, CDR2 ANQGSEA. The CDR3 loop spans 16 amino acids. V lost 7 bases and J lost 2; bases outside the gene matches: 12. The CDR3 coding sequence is TGCAGCGGCCCCCGGACTAGCGTGAGGACCTACAATGAGCAGTTCTTC. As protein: CSGPRTSVRTYNEQFF.

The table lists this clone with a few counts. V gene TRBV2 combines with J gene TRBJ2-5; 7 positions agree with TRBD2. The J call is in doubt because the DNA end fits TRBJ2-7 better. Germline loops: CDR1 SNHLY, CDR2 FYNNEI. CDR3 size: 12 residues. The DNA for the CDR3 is TGTGCCAGCCAAGGGAGGGTCTACGAGCAGTACTTC. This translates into CASQGRVYEQYF.

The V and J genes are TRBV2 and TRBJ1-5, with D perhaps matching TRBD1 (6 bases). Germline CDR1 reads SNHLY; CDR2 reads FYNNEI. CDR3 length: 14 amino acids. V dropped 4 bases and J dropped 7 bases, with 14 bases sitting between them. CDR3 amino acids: CASSVTSGEQPQHF. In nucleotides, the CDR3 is TGTGCCAGCAGTGTGACTTCAGGGGAGCAGCCCCAGCATTTT.

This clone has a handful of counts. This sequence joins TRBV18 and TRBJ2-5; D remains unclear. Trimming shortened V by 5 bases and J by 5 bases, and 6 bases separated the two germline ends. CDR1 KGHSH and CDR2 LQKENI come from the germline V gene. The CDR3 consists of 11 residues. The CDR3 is CASSSRETQYF. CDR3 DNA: TGTGCCAGCTCATCCCGGGAGACCCAGTACTTC.

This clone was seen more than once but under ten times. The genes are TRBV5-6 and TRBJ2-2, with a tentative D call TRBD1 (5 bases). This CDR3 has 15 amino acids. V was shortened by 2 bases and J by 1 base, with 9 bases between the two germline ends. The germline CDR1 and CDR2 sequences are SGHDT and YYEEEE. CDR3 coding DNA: TGTGCCAGCAGCTTTCCCCAGGGGAACACCGGGGAGCTGTTTTTT. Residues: CASSFPQGNTGELFF.

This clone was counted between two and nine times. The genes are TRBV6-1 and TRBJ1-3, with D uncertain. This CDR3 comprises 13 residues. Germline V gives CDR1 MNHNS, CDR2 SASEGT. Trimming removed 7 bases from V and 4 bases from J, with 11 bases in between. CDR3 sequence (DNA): TGTGCCAGCAATCTCCAGTCGGGAAACACCATATATTTT. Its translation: CASNLQSGNTIYF.